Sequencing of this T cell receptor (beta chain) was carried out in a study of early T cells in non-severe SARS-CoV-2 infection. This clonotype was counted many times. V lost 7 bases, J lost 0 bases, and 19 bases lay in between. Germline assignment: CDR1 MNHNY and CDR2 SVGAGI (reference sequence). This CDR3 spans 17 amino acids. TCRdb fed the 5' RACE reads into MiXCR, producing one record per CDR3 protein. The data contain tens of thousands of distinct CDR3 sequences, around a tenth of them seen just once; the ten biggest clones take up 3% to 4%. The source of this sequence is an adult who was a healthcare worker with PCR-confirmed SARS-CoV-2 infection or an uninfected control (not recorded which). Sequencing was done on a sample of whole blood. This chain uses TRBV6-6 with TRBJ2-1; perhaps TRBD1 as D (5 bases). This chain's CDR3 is CASTMGRNSYSYNEQFF. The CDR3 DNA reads TGTGCCAGCACTATGGGGCGGAACAGCTACTCCTACAATGAGCAGTTCTTC.